This T cell receptor beta chain was sequenced during a study of T cell responses to AZD1222 COVID-19 vaccine. Clones were sequenced by immunoSEQ multiplex PCR, and TCRdb holds only the in-frame ones, with some missing. The data hold 160,000 or so clones, with about nine tenths observed a single time. Trimming cost V 2 bases and J 7 bases, with 12 bases left between them. The CDR3 contains 14 residues. The germline CDR1 and CDR2 sequences are MGHDK and SYGVNS. This clone was counted a few times. This material consisted of peripheral blood, taken after recovery from COVID-19. The chain has TRBV25-1 and TRBJ1-3, with D possibly TRBD1 on 6 matching bases. The origin of this receptor is an adult who had recovered from COVID-19. The CDR3 DNA reads as TGTGCCAGCAGTGAAGAACGAACAGGGAACACCATATATTTT. It codes for CASSEERTGNTIYF.